These 8 T cell receptor beta chains were all obtained from the same sample, sequenced in a study of blood T cell repertoires in COVID-19. Clones were read by immunoSEQ multiplex PCR, and TCRdb kept only the in-frame ones, dropping some. The table records roughly 260,000 clones, approximately 90% of them present only once. The sequenced sample was peripheral blood. The receptor source for this set is a woman in her thirties or forties who had recovered from COVID-19.

This chain uses TRBV11-1 with TRBJ2-3, with 13 positions matching TRBD2. Per germline, CDR1 SGHAT and CDR2 FQDESV (reference sequence). The CDR3 has 15 residues. J lost 4 bases, V lost 5 bases, and 3 bases had no gene match. The CDR3 sequence is CASSPGLAGADTQYF. The CDR3 DNA reads TGTGCCAGCAGCCCCGGACTAGCGGGGGCAGATACGCAGTATTTT.

The rearrangement uses TRBV19 and TRBJ1-4; the match to TRBD1 covers 9 bases. Germline assignment: CDR1 LNHDA and CDR2 SQIVND (reference sequence). This CDR3 has 14 residues. With V trimmed by 5 bases and J by 8 bases, 6 bases remained unmatched. The CDR3 reads CASSLTGGQEKLFF. The DNA of the CDR3 is TGTGCCAGTAGTCTGACAGGGGGTCAAGAAAAACTGTTTTTT.

The chain employs TRBV4-3 and TRBJ2-6; 9 bases match TRBD2. J gave up 4 bases and V 0 bases, and 13 bases lay outside the gene matches. Germline-derived CDR1 and CDR2 are LGHNA and YSLEER. CDR3 size: 20 residues. The CDR3 here is CASSQEGGSGSNSGANVLTF. The CDR3 nucleotides read TGCGCCAGCAGCCAAGAGGGTGGTAGCGGGAGTAACTCGGGGGCCAACGTCCTGACTTTC.

The CDR3 is CAWSVYLEQYF. The CDR3 DNA is TGTGCCTGGAGTGTATATCTCGAGCAGTACTTC. The chain links TRBV30 to TRBJ2-7; D not certain. CDR1 is GTSNPN and CDR2 is SVGIG in the germline V gene (reference sequence). The CDR3 extends over 11 amino acids. V was shortened by 0 bases and J by 6 bases, with 6 bases between the two germline ends.

This clone has just one count. This chain connects TRBV20-1 to TRBJ2-1, with TRBD2 identical over 8 bases. Germline CDR1 and CDR2: DFQATT and SNEGSKA (reference sequence). This CDR3 is built from 16 residues. The J segment lost 3 bases and the V segment lost 3 bases, leaving 10 bases of the junction unmatched. CDR3 in amino acids: CSASAFSGNNYNEQFF. The DNA of the CDR3 is TGCAGTGCTAGTGCGTTTAGCGGGAACAACTACAATGAGCAGTTCTTC.

A word on this clone: Additional DNA sequences in this sample encode the identical CDR3. The chain joins TRBV4-1 to TRBJ1-6; a possible D gene is TRBD1 (6 bases). Trimming took 5 bases from V and 9 from J, leaving 14 bases between them. The CDR3 has 14 residues. Germline V CDR1 and CDR2: MGHRA, YSYEKL. The CDR3 protein is CASSLDRQGSPLHF. CDR3 in DNA: TGCGCCAGCAGCTTAGACAGGCAAGGTTCACCCCTCCACTTT.

The rearrangement joins TRBV18 to TRBJ1-1; D perhaps matches TRBD1 (6 bases). The CDR3 runs to 14 residues. CDR1 and CDR2 from the germline V gene are KGHSH and LQKENI. The V end was cut by 3 bases, the J end by 4 bases, with 12 bases between. DNA for the CDR3: TGTGCCAGCTCACCTTCGGGAGGGGGCACTGAAGCTTTCTTT. This codes for CASSPSGGGTEAFF.

This clone was observed a handful of times. The genes are TRBV11-2 and TRBJ2-7, with D possibly matching TRBD2 (5 bases). The CDR3 contains 13 residues. V dropped 1 base and J dropped 6 bases, with 10 bases sitting between them. Per germline, CDR1 SGHAT and CDR2 FQNNGV. CDR3 nucleotide sequence: TGTGCCAGCAGCTTAGGAGGGATCGGCGAGCAGTACTTC. Amino acid sequence: CASSLGGIGEQYF. The complete variable domain, with remaining parts taken from reference TRBV11-2 and TRBJ2-7, reads EAGVAQSPRYKIIEKRQSVAFWCNPISGHATLYWYQQILGQGPKLLIQFQNNGVVDDSQLPKDRFSAERLKGVDSTLKIQPAKLEDSAVYLCASSLGGIGEQYFGPGTRLTVT.